This TCR beta chain was profiled in a study of T cells in Graves' hyperthyroidism and ophthalmopathy. Study at large: Before treatment of any kind, peripheral blood was taken at initial diagnosis.

The CDR3 runs 13 residues. V dropped 1 base and J dropped 4 bases, with 10 bases sitting between them. Germline loops: CDR1 GTSNPN, CDR2 SVGIG (reference sequence). To note about this clonotype: Its antigen is as yet unknown.

Findings of the study overall: A model of 13 V-J pairs discriminated ophthalmopathy from stable hyperthyroidism.

Using around 10 ml of fresh peripheral blood, PBMCs were prepared. The CDR3 regions of TCR beta were amplified from RNA transcripts. Carried out on the TCR CDR3, a first-round RT-PCR used the HTBI primer set. TCRdb processed the multiplex PCR reads anew with MiXCR; each CDR3 protein has one entry. The sample has around 350,000 distinct CDR3 sequences; about 19% are singletons. The J gene is TRBJ1-1, the V gene TRBV30; a possible D gene is TRBD1 (5 bases). The source of this sequence is a woman between 18 and 30 years old with Graves' hyperthyroidism. Sequenced material: blood. The CDR3 bases are TGTGCCTGGAGTGCCCGGGGGGGCACTGAAGCTTTCTTT. This translates into CAWSARGGTEAFF.